Below, 20 T cell receptor beta chains from the same sample are listed, as sequenced in a study of blood T cell repertoires in COVID-19. Only in-frame clones appear in the TCRdb table, and some are missing; sequencing was by immunoSEQ multiplex PCR. The repertoire consists of about 170,000 clones, with around 85% occurring once and the leading ten covering around 8%. The specimen sequenced was peripheral blood. The receptors were sampled from a woman of 80 years or more with COVID-19, enrolled during active disease.

The chain recombines TRBV18 with TRBJ1-1; TRBD1 aligns across 7 bases. CDR3 size: 15 residues. Germline CDR1 KGHSH, CDR2 LQKENI. The junction had 6 bases not matched to a gene; V was cut back by 4 bases and J by 1 base. CDR3 nucleotide sequence: TGTGCCAGCTCACTTGAACAGGGGCCGAACACTGAAGCTTTCTTT. Encoded protein: CASSLEQGPNTEAFF. Full variable domain (rest looked up from reference TRBV18 and TRBJ1-1): NAGVMQNPRHLVRRRGQEARLRCSPMKGHSHVYWYRQLPEEGLKFMVYLQKENIIDESGMPKERFSAEFPKEGPSILRIQQVVRGDSAAYFCASSLEQGPNTEAFFGQGTRLTVV.

V and J are TRBV6-5 and TRBJ1-5, with 8 bases identical to TRBD1. V lost 7 bases to trimming and J lost 7 bases; unmatched junction nucleotides: 9. The CDR3 runs 14 residues. Germline CDR1 MNHEY, CDR2 SVGAGI. Here the CDR3 DNA reads TGTGCCAGCACCCTTGACAGGGGAGGACAGCCCCAGCATTTT. Its translation is CASTLDRGGQPQHF.

CDR3 sequence reads: CASSPHLRATQGAKNIQYF. CDR3 bases: TGTGCCAGCAGTCCCCACTTACGTGCGACTCAGGGGGCCAAAAACATTCAGTACTTC. The genes are TRBV6-6 and TRBJ2-4; possibly TRBD1 for D (6 bases). The CDR3 totals 19 residues. Trimming pared 5 bases from V and 1 base from J, leaving 24 bases between. Germline lookup yields CDR1 MNHNY and CDR2 SVGAGI (reference sequence).

The rearrangement joins TRBV9 to TRBJ1-2; tentative D call: TRBD1 (6 bases). The V end was cut by 2 bases, the J end by 4 bases, with 18 bases between. Germline values: CDR1 SGDLS, CDR2 YYNGEE. The CDR3 sequence is 16 residues long. DNA for the CDR3: TGTGCCAGCAGCGTTCAGCCCCAGGGGCTTTCCTATGGCTACACCTTC. Its protein is CASSVQPQGLSYGYTF.

The CDR3 sequence: CASSFRGTGDGEQYF. CDR3 in DNA: TGTGCCAGCAGCTTTAGGGGGACAGGGGACGGCGAGCAGTACTTC. The chain has TRBV7-6 and TRBJ2-7, with 10 bases identical to TRBD1. This CDR3 has 15 residues. From germline, CDR1 is SGHVS and CDR2 FNYEAQ. V dropped 3 bases and J dropped 6; count of bases not matched to a gene: 8.

V is TRBV12-5 and J is TRBJ2-7, with D unclear. Trimming left V 0 bases short and J 3 bases short, with 6 bases between. The CDR3 totals 13 residues. Germline loops: CDR1 LGHNT, CDR2 FRNRAP. The CDR3 coding sequence is TGTGCTAGTGGTTTGGTACGAGGCTACGAGCAGTACTTC. Translated: CASGLVRGYEQYF. Filled out from reference TRBV12-5 and TRBJ2-7, the complete variable domain reads DARVTQTPRHKVTEMGQEVTMRCQPILGHNTVFWYRQTMMQGLELLAYFRNRAPLDDSGMPKDRFSAEMPDATLATLKIQPSEPRDSAVYFCASGLVRGYEQYFGPGTRLTVT.

This chain uses TRBV18 with TRBJ2-2, with D unresolved. Trimming took off 3 bases at V and 5 bases at J, with 10 bases between the two ends. Germline V gene sequence: CDR1 KGHSH, CDR2 LQKENI. The CDR3 consists of 14 residues. CDR3 in amino acids: CASSPTAGTGELFF. The CDR3 coding sequence is TGTGCCAGCTCACCGACTGCCGGAACCGGGGAGCTGTTTTTT.

The V gene is TRBV19, the J gene TRBJ1-5; 7 bases map to TRBD1. Germline values: CDR1 LNHDA, CDR2 SQIVND (reference sequence). The J segment lost 9 bases and the V segment lost 5 bases, leaving 7 bases of the junction unmatched. The CDR3 consists of 13 residues. CDR3 protein: CASSRDSEGPQHF. In nucleotides, the CDR3 is TGTGCCAGTAGTCGGGACAGCGAAGGGCCCCAGCATTTT.

The V and J genes are TRBV5-4 and TRBJ1-1; TRBD1 is a possible D gene (6 bases). Trimming took 3 bases from V and 1 from J, leaving 10 bases between them. CDR1 and CDR2 (germline): SGHNT, YYREEE (reference sequence). This CDR3 comprises 14 residues. CDR3 coding DNA: TGTGCCAGCAGCTCTGGACAGTCGAACACTGAAGCTTTCTTT. Its translation: CASSSGQSNTEAFF.

The chain is built from TRBV4-1 and TRBJ2-5; 7 bases line up with TRBD2. Germline loops: CDR1 MGHRA, CDR2 YSYEKL. The CDR3 sequence is 16 residues long. The V and J ends lost 5 bases and 4 bases, in that order; junction bases with no gene match: 13. The CDR3 nucleotides are TGCGCCAGCAGCGAAAGCGGGGACTCAGTGGGAGAGACCCAGTACTTC. This translates into CASSESGDSVGETQYF.

This chain joins TRBV10-3 and TRBJ2-5; 10 positions agree with TRBD2. Germline V CDR1 and CDR2: ENHRY, SYGVKD. The trim removed 6 bases at V and 5 bases at J, leaving 6 bases unmatched. This CDR3 region has 14 residues. In nucleotides, the CDR3 is TGTGCCATCAGCCACCCTAGCGGGAGTGAGACCCAGTACTTC. Its protein is CAISHPSGSETQYF.

CDR3 in DNA: TGCGCCAGCAGCCGGTGGACTAGCGGGGGGGCTGGAGGCCACACAGATACGCAGTATTTT. This gives the protein CASSRWTSGGAGGHTDTQYF. This chain links TRBV4-1 with TRBJ2-3, with TRBD2 identical over 15 bases. Trimming at V came to 4 bases and at J to 2 bases, leaving 13 bases not matched to a gene. Germline-derived CDR1 and CDR2 are MGHRA and YSYEKL. The CDR3 runs 20 residues.

The CDR3: CASSSQGPEETQYF. The DNA for the CDR3 is TGCGCCAGCAGCTCTCAGGGGCCGGAAGAGACCCAGTACTTC. The rearrangement links TRBV5-1 to TRBJ2-5; TRBD1 is a possible D gene (6 bases). CDR1 SGHRS and CDR2 YFSETQ come from the germline V gene. V lost 3 bases, J lost 3 bases, and 12 bases lay in between. This CDR3 is 14 amino acids long.

With respect to this clone: Other DNA sequences from this sample encode an identical CDR3 as well. The V and J genes are TRBV6-5 and TRBJ1-1, with TRBD1 as a possible D gene (6 bases). CDR3 length: 13 amino acids. Germline V lookup: CDR1 MNHEY, CDR2 SVGAGI. V was cut by 6 bases and J by 2 bases, with 10 bases left in between. For the CDR3, the DNA is TGTGCCAGCAGCCCAGGGGTAAACACTGAAGCTTTCTTT. Translated: CASSPGVNTEAFF.

V is TRBV7-2 and J is TRBJ2-5; 8 bases map to TRBD1. The germline V gene has CDR1 SGHTA and CDR2 FQGNSA. The CDR3 is made up of 14 amino acids. The J segment lost 9 bases and the V segment lost 3 bases, leaving 9 bases of the junction unmatched. Here the CDR3 reads CASSFPGQTGAQYF. The CDR3 DNA sequence: TGTGCCAGCAGCTTTCCGGGACAGACAGGGGCCCAGTACTTC.

This clone was counted once. CDR3 sequence: CAVPGTGELGIMNTEAFF. The CDR3 DNA reads TGTGCCGTCCCCGGGACAGGGGAGTTGGGTATCATGAACACTGAAGCTTTCTTT. The chain is built from TRBV28 and TRBJ1-1; the match to TRBD1 covers 10 bases. The CDR3 extends over 18 amino acids. J gave up 0 bases and V 11 bases, and 18 bases lay outside the gene matches. The germline gives CDR1 MDHEN, CDR2 SYDVKM. Drawing the rest from reference TRBV28 and TRBJ1-1, the complete variable domain is DVKVTQSSRYLVKRTGEKVFLECVQDMDHENMFWYRQDPGLGLRLIYFSYDVKMKEKGDIPEGYSVSREKKERFSLILESASTNQTSMYLCAVPGTGELGIMNTEAFFGQGTRLTVV.

The rearrangement links TRBV3-1 (or the pseudogene TRBV3-2) to TRBJ1-5; D gene uncertain. Germline V lookup: CDR1 LGHDT, CDR2 YNNKEL (reference sequence). V was cut by 4 bases and J by 6 bases, with 10 bases left in between. The CDR3 contains 13 residues. CDR3 amino acids: CASSRIAGQPQHF. The CDR3 region has the DNA TGTGCCAGCAGCCGAATCGCCGGTCAGCCCCAGCATTTT.

The V and J genes are TRBV6-1 and TRBJ2-2, with unresolved D. Per germline, CDR1 MNHNS and CDR2 SASEGT. The CDR3 totals 17 residues. With 2 bases removed from V and 6 bases from J, the gap between germline ends came to 19 bases. The CDR3 loop is CASSEPAGLDSSGELFF. CDR3 nucleotides: TGTGCCAGCAGTGAACCCGCAGGCTTGGATTCTTCCGGGGAGCTGTTTTTT.

The chain links TRBV6-5 to TRBJ2-3; 8 bases align to TRBD1. The CDR3 is 13 residues long. V lost 5 bases to trimming and J lost 6 bases; unmatched junction nucleotides: 4. Looked up from germline, CDR1 is MNHEY and CDR2 is SVGAGI. CDR3 residues: CASSTTGGDTQYF. The DNA of the CDR3 is TGTGCCAGCAGTACAACAGGGGGGGATACGCAGTATTTT.

The J gene is TRBJ2-7, the V gene TRBV24-1; 10 bases line up with TRBD1. V was clipped by 5 bases and J by 6 bases; unmatched bases: 12. Germline CDR1 is KGHDR and CDR2 is SFDVKD. The CDR3 spans 16 residues. CDR3 coding DNA: TGTGCCACCAGTGCCGCAAACCGGGACAGGGGAGGCGAGCAGTACTTC. This encodes CATSAANRDRGGEQYF.